This record covers a single T cell receptor (beta chain). The table came from immunoSEQ multiplex PCR; TCRdb's copy has only in-frame clones and leaves some out. The sample has about 180,000 clones, less than 90% seen once; the top ten hold more than 6.5%. The data were obtained in a study of blood T cell repertoires in COVID-19. This CDR3 is built from 16 residues. The junction had 15 bases not matched to a gene; V was cut back by 3 bases and J by 8 bases. Germline CDR1 and CDR2: LGHDT and YNNKEL (reference sequence). This TCR was recovered from a woman aged 50 to 65 who had recovered from COVID-19. Input material: PBMCs or T cells enriched from blood (not recorded which). The chain carries TRBV3-1 (or the pseudogene TRBV3-2) and TRBJ1-2; 7 bases align to TRBD1. The CDR3 DNA sequence: TGTGCCAGCAGCCAGAACCTATACAGGGGCCTGGGCGGCTACACCTTC. Amino acids: CASSQNLYRGLGGYTF.